This TCR beta chain was sequenced during a study of blood T cell repertoires in COVID-19 (dated by TCRdb to 2018 to 2021). Background on the whole study: Samples from collaborators originated in the United States, Italy and Spain and spanned both the acute and convalescent phases of COVID-19. The prospective study material was composed of cDNA or gDNA derived from T cells, B-cell-depleted T cells, or PBMCs. Deeply sampled blood TCRbeta repertoires from subjects exposed to, actively infected with, or recovered from COVID-19 were included in the dataset. The repertoires were released in a freely available public database meant as a resource for research on the immune response to SARS-CoV-2. The samples were drawn from the first 160 participants of the ongoing ImmuneRACE study and from 950 to 1,500 subjects provided by 6 global collaborators. Nearly every sample came with metadata listing a de-identified subject ID, COVID-19 status, age in years and sex. Where available, HLA class I and class II types were taken from metadata supplied by the sample provider and were not determined by assay-based typing. Broader findings and caveats from the paper: The quantity of clinical and demographic metadata differed by source and by participant and was supplied without curation.

TCRbeta CDR3 regions were amplified from genomic DNA using the immunoSEQ Assay, a bias-controlled multiplex PCR. In the authors' own workflow: Nucleated cell counts per sample were estimated from amplification of reference gene primers within the assay. To quantify the absolute abundance of each unique TCRbeta CDR3 rearrangement, sequence reads were collapsed and filtered. Productive Simpson clonality was computed per sample as the square root of Simpson's diversity index over productive rearrangements. As stored in TCRdb, this immuneACCESS dataset retains in-frame rearrangements with V and J assigned. A fraction of the clones does not appear; measured against another copy, unresolved V genes explain less than half of the discrepancy, and the remainder lacks a known reason. From that table come the V and J calls and clone size; the DNA was used to work out D and trimming. This sample lists about 210,000 clones; 75% to 85% were detected once. The ten largest clones take up roughly 4.5% of the sample.

Sequences LNHDA (CDR1) and SQIVND (CDR2) are obtained from the germline V gene (reference sequence). There are 15 amino acids in the CDR3, from cysteine to phenylalanine inclusive. Solely the CDR3 DNA is kept, with 45 bases framed from the first base. Clipping removes 7 bases from V and 5 bases from J, with 9 as the unmatched junction base count. Worth noting for this clone: It lacks a known antigen. One base away there is no much larger clone; base qualities are not given.

Enrolling through a virtual design, the prospective study's participants ranged in age from roughly 18 to 89 years and lived across about two dozen United States geographic areas. In the prospective study, participants were assigned to cohorts based on the clinical history participants reported in a screening survey and a study questionnaire. In the prospective study, mobile phlebotomists collected whole blood, serum and a nasopharyngeal or oropharyngeal swab from each participant. Additional blood draws and questionnaires over an approximately 2-month period could optionally be provided by prospective study participants. Before DNA extraction, blood samples from the prospective study were shipped at room temperature or frozen.

The TCR comes from a man aged 25 to 45 with acute COVID-19. The sample was PBMCs or T cells enriched from blood (not recorded which). The chain is assembled from TRBV19 and TRBJ2-5; 11 bases in the middle match TRBD2. The nucleotide sequence reads TGTGCCAGTACCTTTAGCGGGGGGGGCGGTGAGACCCAGTACTTC. Translated, it gives CASTFSGGGGETQYF.